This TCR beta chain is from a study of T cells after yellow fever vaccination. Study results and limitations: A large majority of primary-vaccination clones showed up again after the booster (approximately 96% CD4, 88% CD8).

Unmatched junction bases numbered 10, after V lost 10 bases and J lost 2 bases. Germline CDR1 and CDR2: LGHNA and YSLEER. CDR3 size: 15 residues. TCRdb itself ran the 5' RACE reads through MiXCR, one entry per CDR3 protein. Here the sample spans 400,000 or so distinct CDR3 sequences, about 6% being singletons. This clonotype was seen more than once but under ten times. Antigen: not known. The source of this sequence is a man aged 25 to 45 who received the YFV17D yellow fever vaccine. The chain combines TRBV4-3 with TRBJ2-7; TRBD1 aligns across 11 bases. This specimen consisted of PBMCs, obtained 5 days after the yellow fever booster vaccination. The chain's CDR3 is CAIHRSGQGAYEQYF. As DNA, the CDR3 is TGCGCCATTCATCGGTCGGGACAGGGGGCCTACGAGCAGTACTTC.